Below, 32 T cell receptor beta chains from the same sample are listed, as sequenced in a study of identical twins. TCRdb re-derived calls from the 5' RACE reads in MiXCR, one entry per CDR3 protein. Of 1.5 million or so distinct CDR3 sequences in the sample, 32% were seen once. The specimen sequenced was cord blood. Receptors originate from a newborn girl in good health.

The chain carries TRBV24-1 and TRBJ2-7; 8 nucleotides line up with TRBD2. Trimming removed 4 bases from V and 7 bases from J; junction bases left unmatched: 5. Germline values: CDR1 KGHDR, CDR2 SFDVKD. CDR3 length: 13 residues. The CDR3 DNA reads as TGTGCCACCAGTGAAGCCGGGACTAGGGAGCAGTACTTC. This sequence encodes CATSEAGTREQYF.

CDR3 residues: CASRTGTGLNQPQHF. The CDR3 DNA reads TGTGCCAGCAGAACCGGGACAGGGTTGAATCAGCCCCAGCATTTT. V usage is TRBV6-6 and J usage is TRBJ1-5, with TRBD1 matching 9 bases. The CDR3 runs 15 residues. Germline CDR1 and CDR2: MNHNY and SVGAGI (reference sequence). Losses at the gene ends were 6 bases for V and 4 bases for J; bases not matched to a gene: 7.

The chain links TRBV5-1 to TRBJ1-4, with TRBD1 as a possible D gene (5 bases). Germline CDR1 reads SGHRS; CDR2 reads YFSETQ. Trimming stripped 0 bases from V and 0 bases from J, with 9 bases between. The CDR3 runs to 16 residues. The CDR3 reads CASSLDRSSTNEKLFF. The CDR3 DNA reads as TGCGCCAGCAGCTTGGACAGGAGCTCAACTAATGAAAAACTGTTTTTT.

The chain joins TRBV20-1 to TRBJ1-1, with 7 bases matching TRBD1. Trimming cost V 2 bases and J 0 bases; bases outside gene matches: 6. CDR1 is DFQATT, CDR2 SNEGSKA, per germline (reference sequence). This CDR3 is 15 amino acids long. The CDR3 sequence is CSARRRGQVNTEAFF. DNA of the CDR3: TGCAGTGCTAGACGACGAGGACAGGTGAACACTGAAGCTTTCTTT.

This chain uses TRBV6-6 with TRBJ2-7; D is perhaps TRBD2 (5 bases). V dropped 8 bases and J dropped 7 bases, with 18 bases sitting between them. CDR1 is MNHNY and CDR2 is SVGAGI in the germline V gene (reference sequence). CDR3 length equals 13 residues. The CDR3 region has the DNA TGTGCCAGCTTGAGCGGCACCTACAATGAGCAGTACTTC. Translated: CASLSGTYNEQYF.

This clonotype showed up just a few times. The gene calls are TRBV7-8 and TRBJ2-3, with 11 bases aligning to TRBD2. V lost 1 base, J lost 3 bases, and 6 bases stayed unmatched. CDR1 and CDR2 (germline): SGHVS, FQNEAQ. This CDR3 is 17 amino acids long. CDR3 nucleotide sequence: TGTGCCAGCAGCTTAGGGCGACTAGCGGGGAGGACAGATACGCAGTATTTT. Encoded protein: CASSLGRLAGRTDTQYF.

This chain uses TRBV20-1 with TRBJ2-1; D is undetermined. The CDR3 extends over 12 amino acids. Germline CDR1 reads DFQATT; CDR2 reads SNEGSKA (reference sequence). V shed 5 bases and J shed 6 bases, with 11 bases lying between them. This chain's CDR3 is CSAFVGGNEQFF. The CDR3 DNA follows: TGCAGTGCTTTTGTAGGCGGCAATGAGCAGTTCTTC.

This rearrangement joins TRBV27 to TRBJ2-1, with TRBD2 as a possible D gene (6 bases). Germline V CDR1 and CDR2: MNHEY, SMNVEV (reference sequence). Trimming removed 1 base from V and 3 bases from J, with 19 bases in between. There are 18 residues in the CDR3. The CDR3 DNA reads TGTGCCAGCAGTTTATTAGCGGACACCGGGGTTCGCTACAATGAGCAGTTCTTC. It specifies CASSLLADTGVRYNEQFF.

The genes are TRBV6-5 and TRBJ2-7; D might be TRBD1 (6 bases). CDR1 is MNHEY and CDR2 is SVGAGI in the germline V gene. This CDR3 has 15 amino acids. Trimming pared 2 bases from V and 1 base from J, leaving 12 bases between. Here the CDR3 reads CASSYDRRLSYEQYF. As DNA, the CDR3 is TGTGCCAGCAGTTACGACAGGCGGTTATCCTACGAGCAGTACTTC.

In its sample, this clonotype was seen a few times. The rearrangement uses TRBV7-8 and TRBJ2-1; no firm D call. This CDR3 is built from 13 residues. The germline V gene encodes CDR1 SGHVS and CDR2 FQNEAQ. V was trimmed by 5 bases and J by 9 bases, leaving 14 bases between them. CDR3 in DNA: TGTGCCAGCAGCCCCCGGTGGGGTGGTGAGCAGTTCTTC. Its translation: CASSPRWGGEQFF.

The chain carries TRBV13 and TRBJ2-1; 7 positions agree with TRBD2. Germline lookup yields CDR1 PRHDT and CDR2 FYEKMQ (reference sequence). The V segment lost 8 bases and the J segment 9 bases; nucleotides outside the gene matches: 10. This CDR3 has 13 amino acids. Written as DNA, the CDR3 is TGTGCCAGCGACCCGACTAGCTCCACTGAGCAGTTCTTC. This codes for CASDPTSSTEQFF.

The J gene is TRBJ1-1, the V gene TRBV21-1; the listed D gene, TRBD1, was not tested against the DNA. TRBV21-1 is marked as a pseudogene. CDR3 length equals 20 residues. The CDR3 region is CASSPHLDRSSGGGNTEAFF. The CDR3 region has the DNA TGTGCCAGCAGCCCTCACCTGGATAGGTCGTCAGGGGGGGGCAACACTGAAGCTTTCTTT.

This clonotype was recorded a few times. The chain links TRBV20-1 to TRBJ1-4; D ambiguous. Germline-derived CDR1 and CDR2 are DFQATT and SNEGSKA (reference sequence). The CDR3 totals 11 residues. The V gene lost 2 bases and the J gene lost 8 bases, with 6 bases spanning the gap. The CDR3 DNA sequence: TGCAGTGCTAGAACTACAGAAAAACTGTTTTTT. Protein sequence: CSARTTEKLFF.

The table lists this clonotype with a few counts. A junction boundary mismatches the germline segment, possibly from a read error. The J gene is TRBJ2-5, the V gene TRBV7-7, with 8 bases fitting TRBD2. This CDR3 is built from 15 residues. Germline lookup yields CDR1 SSHAT and CDR2 FNYEAQ (reference sequence). The CDR3 nucleotides read TGTGCTAGCAGCACCGGGAGGGCTGCGCAAGAGACCCAGTACTTC. Translated, it gives CASSTGRAAQETQYF.

The chain combines TRBV9 with TRBJ2-5, with TRBD2 matching 11 bases. J lost 5 bases, V lost 4 bases, and 10 bases had no gene match. This CDR3 is 16 amino acids long. CDR1 and CDR2 (germline): SGDLS, YYNGEE. CDR3 sequence: CASSPYSGGALETQYF. CDR3 DNA: TGTGCCAGCAGCCCCTATAGCGGGGGGGCTCTGGAGACCCAGTACTTC. Filled out from reference TRBV9 and TRBJ2-5, the complete variable domain reads DSGVTQTPKHLITATGQRVTLRCSPRSGDLSVYWYQQSLDQGLQFLIQYYNGEERAKGNILERFSAQQFPDLHSELNLSSLELGDSALYFCASSPYSGGALETQYFGPGTRLLVL.

In its sample, this clonotype was seen a few times. The CDR3 coding sequence is TGTGCCAGCAGTGAACACAGGGGGGAAAATGAAAAACTGTTTTTT. Translation gives CASSEHRGENEKLFF. The rearrangement links TRBV6-1 to TRBJ1-4; TRBD1 agrees at 8 bases. The V and J ends lost 2 bases and 5 bases, in that order; junction bases with no gene match: 4. The CDR3 consists of 15 residues. Germline values: CDR1 MNHNS, CDR2 SASEGT.

The chain combines TRBV7-2 with TRBJ2-3, with D perhaps TRBD1 (7 bases). CDR1 and CDR2 from the germline V gene are SGHTA and FQGNSA. V lost 0 bases and J lost 0, with 10 bases in between. This CDR3 is 16 amino acids long. CDR3 in DNA: TGTGCCAGCAGCTTAGCGACAGGGAGGAGCACAGATACGCAGTATTTT. Its translation is CASSLATGRSTDTQYF.

The CDR3: CASSQDSFIGETQYF. CDR3 DNA sequence: TGTGCCAGCAGCCAAGATTCCTTCATCGGGGAGACCCAGTACTTC. V is TRBV4-2 and J is TRBJ2-5; D gene unclear. V shed 0 bases and J shed 5 bases, with 13 bases lying between them. The CDR3 runs to 15 residues. Germline lookup yields CDR1 LGHNA and CDR2 YNFKEQ.

The chain has TRBV20-1 and TRBJ2-4, with TRBD2 identical over 7 bases. V was pared by 0 bases and J by 8 bases, with 10 bases of the junction left unmatched. There are 15 residues in the CDR3. The V gene's germline CDR1 is DFQATT and CDR2 SNEGSKA (reference sequence). The CDR3 is CSARDTGGSWDIQYF. CDR3 in DNA: TGCAGTGCTAGAGATACTGGCGGGAGTTGGGACATTCAGTACTTC.

This clonotype has only one observation. V gene TRBV6-2 or TRBV6-3 combines with J gene TRBJ1-1; unclear D gene. Trimming took off 4 bases at V and 1 base at J, with 10 bases between the two ends. From germline, CDR1 is MNHEY and CDR2 SVGEGT. The CDR3 runs to 14 residues. The CDR3 coding sequence is TGTGCCAGCAGTTCCCTGTACAAGAACACTGAAGCTTTCTTT. Encoded protein: CASSSLYKNTEAFF.

J is TRBJ2-3 and V is TRBV7-2; TRBD1 agrees at 7 bases. The germline CDR1 and CDR2 sequences are SGHTA and FQGNSA. The CDR3 has 16 amino acids. The junction had 5 bases not matched to a gene; V was cut back by 1 base and J by 1 base. The CDR3 loop reads CASSLGVGTGTDTQYF. As DNA, the CDR3 is TGTGCCAGCAGCTTAGGCGTAGGGACAGGCACAGATACGCAGTATTTT.

This clonotype appeared a few times. The chain has TRBV2 and TRBJ2-3, with TRBD2 identical over 11 bases. Trimming removed 8 bases from V and 5 bases from J; junction bases left unmatched: 6. The CDR3 consists of 14 residues. Germline CDR1 is SNHLY and CDR2 is FYNNEI. The CDR3 sequence is CASLSGGEVDTQYF. CDR3 DNA sequence: TGTGCCAGCCTTAGCGGGGGGGAGGTAGATACGCAGTATTTT.

This clonotype was picked up many times. The chain joins TRBV15 to TRBJ2-5, with unresolved D. V gave up 0 bases and J gave up 8 bases, with 7 bases separating them. The germline gives CDR1 LNHNV, CDR2 YYDKDF (reference sequence). This CDR3 spans 12 amino acids. As DNA, the CDR3 is TGTGCCACCAGCAGAGATTTTGTTACCCAGTACTTC. This translates into CATSRDFVTQYF.

The rearrangement links TRBV7-2 to TRBJ2-2, with 9 bases aligning to TRBD2. This CDR3 is built from 19 residues. Germline CDR1 and CDR2: SGHTA and FQGNSA. V lost 7 bases and J lost 4; bases outside the gene matches: 19. In DNA form, the CDR3 reads TGTGCCAGCAACCCTAAACCTATAGCGGGGGATCGGGGCACCGGGGAGCTGTTTTTT. Protein sequence: CASNPKPIAGDRGTGELFF.

In this sample, this clonotype turned up a few times. The chain carries TRBV29-1 and TRBJ1-2; no clear D gene. Germline V gene lookup returns CDR1 SQVTM and CDR2 ANQGSEA. V was pared by 5 bases and J by 0 bases, with 10 bases between. The CDR3 length is 13 residues. CDR3 in DNA: TGCAGCGTTCTAACGGAATCTAACTATGGCTACACCTTC. Protein: CSVLTESNYGYTF.

The chain has TRBV12-3 or TRBV12-4 and TRBJ1-2; 8 bases map to TRBD1. There are 16 residues in the CDR3. With 6 bases clipped from V and 3 bases from J, the junction kept 12 bases outside the gene matches. The CDR3 spells CASRNLQGQGYYGYTF. As DNA, the CDR3 is TGTGCCAGCAGAAACCTCCAAGGACAGGGTTACTATGGCTACACCTTC.

The chain combines TRBV19 with TRBJ2-5; possibly TRBD1 or TRBD2 for D (5 bases each). The CDR3 is 15 amino acids. The germline gives CDR1 LNHDA, CDR2 SQIVND (reference sequence). V lost 3 bases and J 5 bases, leaving 16 bases between the germline ends. In DNA, the CDR3 is TGTGCCAGTAGTATGGATCCTCGGGGCTTCGAGACCCAGTACTTC. Translation: CASSMDPRGFETQYF.

This clonotype has only a few counts. The CDR3 coding sequence is TGCAGTGCTAGAGATCTCGGTCTGTACCGACAAAACATTCAGTACTTC. Translating it yields CSARDLGLYRQNIQYF. J is TRBJ2-4 and V is TRBV20-1; D unresolved. The V end was cut by 0 bases, the J end by 5 bases, with 17 bases between. The germline CDR1 and CDR2 sequences are DFQATT and SNEGSKA (reference sequence). The CDR3 runs to 16 residues.

The chain recombines TRBV20-1 with TRBJ2-3, with D uncertain. Deletions cut 1 base from V and 6 bases from J, with 11 bases between. Looked up from germline, CDR1 is DFQATT and CDR2 is SNEGSKA (reference sequence). This CDR3 is built from 13 residues. CDR3 in amino acids: CSARGTDADTQYF. The CDR3 nucleotides read TGCAGTGCTAGAGGGACGGACGCGGATACGCAGTATTTT.

V gene TRBV6-5 combines with J gene TRBJ1-4, with 7 nucleotides matching TRBD1. The CDR3 spans 16 residues. The junction had 11 bases not matched to a gene; V was cut back by 6 bases and J by 4 bases. CDR1 MNHEY and CDR2 SVGAGI come from the germline V gene. CDR3 region: CASSRVRDSHNEKLFF. CDR3 DNA sequence: TGTGCCAGCAGCCGCGTCCGGGACAGCCATAATGAAAAACTGTTTTTT.

This clonotype appeared a single time. The chain couples TRBV18 to TRBJ2-5; D unresolved. The germline V gene encodes CDR1 KGHSH and CDR2 LQKENI. The CDR3 length is 14 residues. V lost 0 bases, J lost 4 bases, and 9 bases lay in between. The chain's CDR3 is CASSPPSPRETQYF. In DNA form, the CDR3 reads TGTGCCAGCTCACCACCTTCACCCCGAGAGACCCAGTACTTC.

This clonotype was observed at least ten times. The rearrangement joins TRBV7-2 to TRBJ2-4; D remains ambiguous. The CDR3 is 14 amino acids. Germline CDR1 and CDR2: SGHTA and FQGNSA. Trimming pared 6 bases from V and 0 bases from J, leaving 9 bases between. As DNA, the CDR3 is TGTGCCAGCAGGAATCCCTTAGCCAAAAACATTCAGTACTTC. Encoded protein: CASRNPLAKNIQYF.